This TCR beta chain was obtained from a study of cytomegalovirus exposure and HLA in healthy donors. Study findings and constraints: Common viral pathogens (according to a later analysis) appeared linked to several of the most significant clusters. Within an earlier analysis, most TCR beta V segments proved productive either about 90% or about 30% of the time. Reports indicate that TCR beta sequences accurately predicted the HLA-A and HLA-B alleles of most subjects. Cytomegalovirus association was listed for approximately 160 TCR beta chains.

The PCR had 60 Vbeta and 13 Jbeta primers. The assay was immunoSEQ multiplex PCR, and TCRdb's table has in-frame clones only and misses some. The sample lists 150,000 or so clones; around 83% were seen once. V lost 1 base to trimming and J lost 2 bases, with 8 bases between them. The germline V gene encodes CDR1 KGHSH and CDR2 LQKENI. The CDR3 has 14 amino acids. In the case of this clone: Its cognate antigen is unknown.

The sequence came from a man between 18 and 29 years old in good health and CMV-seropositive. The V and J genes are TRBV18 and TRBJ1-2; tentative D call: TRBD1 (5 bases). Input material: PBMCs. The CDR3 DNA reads TGTGCCAGCTCACCACTCCAGGGAAACTATGGCTACACCTTC. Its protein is CASSPLQGNYGYTF.